This TCR beta chain was profiled in a study of blood T cell repertoires in COVID-19. Study-level information: Sample material is recorded as cDNA or gDNA derived from T cells, B-cell-depleted T cells, or PBMCs.

Sequenced by immunoSEQ multiplex PCR; TCRdb stores in-frame clones only, minus some. The sample lists around 450,000 clones, 87% seen once, with under 0.85% in the top ten. Those who participated ranged in age from roughly 18 to 89 years and resided in about 24 US areas. Participants had their cohort set by participant-reported clinical history. Two negative PCRs, clearance, or symptom resolution had been documented for recovered Cohort 3 donors. The CDR3 spans 16 residues. Trimming pared 0 bases from V and 0 bases from J, leaving 12 bases between. Germline V CDR1 and CDR2: LGHNT, FRNRAP. This receptor was identified in a woman aged 18-29 years who had recovered from COVID-19. The V gene is TRBV12-5, the J gene TRBJ2-7, with D possibly matching TRBD2 (5 bases). The specimen was PBMCs or T cells enriched from blood (not recorded which). CDR3 sequence reads: CASGLVVGGSSYEQYF. DNA for the CDR3: TGTGCTAGTGGTTTGGTGGTAGGAGGCAGCTCCTACGAGCAGTACTTC.